Listed here are 3 T cell receptor beta chains from one sample, sequenced in a study of T cells in Graves' hyperthyroidism and ophthalmopathy. Amplification of TCR beta CDR3 regions used RNA as the template. Using the HTBI primer set, a first-round RT-PCR was run on the TCR CDR3. In TCRdb, the multiplex PCR reads were re-called with MiXCR into one record per CDR3 protein. The table lists about 560,000 distinct CDR3 sequences, approximately 15% of them singletons. The sequenced material came from blood. These receptors all stem from a woman aged 18-30 years with Graves' hyperthyroidism.

The V gene is TRBV13, the J gene TRBJ1-5; possible D gene TRBD1, 6 bases. Trimming took 6 bases from V and 0 from J, leaving 15 bases between them. CDR3 length: 16 amino acids. Germline CDR1 PRHDT, CDR2 FYEKMQ (reference sequence). CDR3 in amino acids: CASSRRDTNSNQPQHF. CDR3 nucleotide sequence: TGTGCCAGCAGTCGCCGGGACACAAATAGCAATCAGCCCCAGCATTTT.

This clonotype has at least ten counts. The chain joins TRBV7-9 to TRBJ1-1; no reliable D call. This CDR3 has 17 residues. CDR1 and CDR2 (germline): SEHNR, FQNEAQ (reference sequence). Trimming removed 6 bases at V and 1 base at J, with 21 bases between. The CDR3 sequence: CASRSRAVSGRNTEAFF. In DNA form, the CDR3 reads TGTGCCAGCAGAAGTAGAGCTGTATCGGGCCGGAACACTGAAGCTTTCTTT.

The chain joins TRBV10-1 to TRBJ1-1; D is possibly TRBD1 (5 bases). Trimming removed 6 bases at V and 1 base at J, with 12 bases between. CDR1 and CDR2 from the germline V gene are WNHNN and SYGVQD (reference sequence). CDR3 length: 14 amino acids. The chain's CDR3 is CASRAGTANTEAFF. Here the CDR3 DNA reads TGCGCCAGCAGGGCCGGGACTGCGAACACTGAAGCTTTCTTT.